The T cell receptor beta chain described here comes from a study of cytomegalovirus exposure and HLA in healthy donors. Findings of the study overall: Rarity held for most TCR sequences, but there were some public TCRs that occurred in many donors. Later examination showed HLA-associated TCR beta chains had greater clonal expansion than equally common others.

Note on this clone: Its antigen is currently unknown.

PCR used 60 Vbeta primers and 13 Jbeta primers. Produced via immunoSEQ multiplex PCR; TCRdb's table is partial and in-frame only. The data contain more than 95,000 clones, roughly 80% of them singletons. The length of the CDR3 is 14 residues. Germline loops: CDR1 SNHLY, CDR2 FYNNEI. J was trimmed by 2 bases and V by 10 bases; bases with no gene match: 5. Healthy people donating bone marrow made up the donors. This sequence originates from a man younger than 35 in good health and CMV-seropositive. The chain carries TRBV2 and TRBJ2-3; 11 bases fit TRBD2. The specimen sequenced was PBMCs. CDR3 residues: CATLAGGHTDTQYF. The CDR3 DNA is TGTGCCACCCTAGCGGGGGGTCACACAGATACGCAGTATTTT.